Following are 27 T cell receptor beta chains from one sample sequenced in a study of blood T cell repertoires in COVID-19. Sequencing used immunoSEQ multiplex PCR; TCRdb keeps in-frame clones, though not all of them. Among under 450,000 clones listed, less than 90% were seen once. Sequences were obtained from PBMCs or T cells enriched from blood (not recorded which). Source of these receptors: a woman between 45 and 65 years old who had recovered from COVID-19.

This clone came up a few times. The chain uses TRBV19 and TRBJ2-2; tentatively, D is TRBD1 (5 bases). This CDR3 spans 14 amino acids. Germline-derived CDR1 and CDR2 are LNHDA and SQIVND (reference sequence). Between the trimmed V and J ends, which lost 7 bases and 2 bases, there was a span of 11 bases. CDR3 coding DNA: TGTGCCAGTATCACAGGCTCTAACACCGGGGAGCTGTTTTTT. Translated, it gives CASITGSNTGELFF.

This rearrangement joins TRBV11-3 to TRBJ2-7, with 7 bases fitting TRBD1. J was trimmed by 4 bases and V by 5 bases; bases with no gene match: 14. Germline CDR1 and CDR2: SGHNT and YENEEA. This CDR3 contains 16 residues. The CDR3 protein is CASSKYRGQDGYEQYF. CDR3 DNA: TGTGCCAGCAGCAAATACCGCGGACAGGACGGATACGAGCAGTACTTC. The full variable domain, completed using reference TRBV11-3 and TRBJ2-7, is EAGVVQSPRYKIIEKKQPVAFWCNPISGHNTLYWYLQNLGQGPELLIRYENEEAVDDSQLPKDRFSAERLKGVDSTLKIQPAELGDSAVYLCASSKYRGQDGYEQYFGPGTRLTVT.

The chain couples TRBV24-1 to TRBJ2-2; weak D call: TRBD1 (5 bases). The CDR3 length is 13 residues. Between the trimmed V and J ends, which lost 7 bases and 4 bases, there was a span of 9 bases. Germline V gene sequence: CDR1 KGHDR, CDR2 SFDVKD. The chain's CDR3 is CATRQGSTGELFF. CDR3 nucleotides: TGTGCCACCAGGCAGGGAAGCACCGGGGAGCTGTTTTTT.

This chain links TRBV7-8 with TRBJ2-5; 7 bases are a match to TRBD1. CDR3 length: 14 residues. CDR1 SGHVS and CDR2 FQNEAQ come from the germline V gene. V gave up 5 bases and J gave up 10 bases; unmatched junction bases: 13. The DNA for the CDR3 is TGTGCCAGCAGCCGATGGACAGGTTTGGAATTCCAGTACTTC. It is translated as CASSRWTGLEFQYF.

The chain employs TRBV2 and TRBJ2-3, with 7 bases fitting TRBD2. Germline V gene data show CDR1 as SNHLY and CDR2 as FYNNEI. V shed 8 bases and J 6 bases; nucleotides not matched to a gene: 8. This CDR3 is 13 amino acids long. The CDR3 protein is CASARDYEDTQYF. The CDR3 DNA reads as TGTGCCAGCGCTCGGGACTATGAGGATACGCAGTATTTT.

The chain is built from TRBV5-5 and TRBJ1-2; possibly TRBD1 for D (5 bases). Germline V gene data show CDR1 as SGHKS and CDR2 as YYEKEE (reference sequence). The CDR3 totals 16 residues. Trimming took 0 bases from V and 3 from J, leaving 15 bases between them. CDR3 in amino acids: CASSLAPSGMDYGYTF. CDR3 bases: TGTGCCAGCAGCTTGGCCCCGTCAGGGATGGACTATGGCTACACCTTC.

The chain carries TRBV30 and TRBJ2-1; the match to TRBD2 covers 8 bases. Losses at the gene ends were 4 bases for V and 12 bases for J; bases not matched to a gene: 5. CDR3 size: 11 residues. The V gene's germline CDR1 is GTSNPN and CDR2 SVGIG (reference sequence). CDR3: CAWKGGGPQFF. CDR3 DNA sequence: TGTGCCTGGAAGGGCGGGGGGCCGCAGTTCTTC.

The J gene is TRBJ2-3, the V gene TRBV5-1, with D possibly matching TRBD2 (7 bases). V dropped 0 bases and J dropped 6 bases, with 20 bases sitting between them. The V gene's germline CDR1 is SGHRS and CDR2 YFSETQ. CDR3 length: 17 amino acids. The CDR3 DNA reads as TGCGCCAGCAGCTTGGCCATCGACGGCGGGGGCTCGGATACGCAGTATTTT. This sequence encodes CASSLAIDGGGSDTQYF.

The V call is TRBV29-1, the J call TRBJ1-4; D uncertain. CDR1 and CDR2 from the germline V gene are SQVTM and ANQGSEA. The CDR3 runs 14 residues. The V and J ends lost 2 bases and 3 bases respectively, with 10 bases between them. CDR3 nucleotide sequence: TGCAGCGTTGAAAGCGGGATAGCTAATGAAAAACTGTTTTTT. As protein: CSVESGIANEKLFF. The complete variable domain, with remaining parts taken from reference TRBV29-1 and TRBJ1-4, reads SAVISQKPSRDICQRGTSLTIQCQVDSQVTMMFWYRQQPGQSLTLIATANQGSEATYESGFVIDKFPISRPNLTFSTLTVSNMSPEDSSIYLCSVESGIANEKLFFGSGTQLSVL.

The CDR3 sequence is CATYRGSNTEAFF. The CDR3 coding sequence is TGTGCCACCTACAGGGGAAGTAACACTGAAGCTTTCTTT. The chain recombines TRBV10-3 with TRBJ1-1; 7 nucleotides align to TRBD1. Germline CDR1 ENHRY, CDR2 SYGVKD. CDR3 length equals 13 residues. After removal of 10 bases from V and 2 bases from J, the junction contained 7 bases not matched to a gene.

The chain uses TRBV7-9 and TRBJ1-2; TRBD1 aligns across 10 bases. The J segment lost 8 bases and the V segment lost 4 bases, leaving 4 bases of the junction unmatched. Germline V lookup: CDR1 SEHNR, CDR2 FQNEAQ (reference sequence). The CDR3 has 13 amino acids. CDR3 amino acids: CASSSGTGEGYTF. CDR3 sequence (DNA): TGTGCCAGCAGCTCTGGGACAGGGGAAGGCTACACCTTC.

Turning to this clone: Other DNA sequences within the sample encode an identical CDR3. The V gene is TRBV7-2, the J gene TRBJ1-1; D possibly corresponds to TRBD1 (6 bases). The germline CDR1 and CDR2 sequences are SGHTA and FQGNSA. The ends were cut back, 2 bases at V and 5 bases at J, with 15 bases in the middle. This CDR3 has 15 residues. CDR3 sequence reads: CASSLRGRGGTEAFF. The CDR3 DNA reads TGTGCCAGCAGCTTACGGGGCAGGGGTGGGACTGAAGCTTTCTTT.

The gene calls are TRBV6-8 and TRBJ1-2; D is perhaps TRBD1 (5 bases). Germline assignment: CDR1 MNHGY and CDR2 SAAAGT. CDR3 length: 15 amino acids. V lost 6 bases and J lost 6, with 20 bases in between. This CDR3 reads CASSRSGGGSDGYTF. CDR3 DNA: TGTGCCAGCAGCCGATCCGGGGGGGGAAGTGATGGCTACACCTTC.

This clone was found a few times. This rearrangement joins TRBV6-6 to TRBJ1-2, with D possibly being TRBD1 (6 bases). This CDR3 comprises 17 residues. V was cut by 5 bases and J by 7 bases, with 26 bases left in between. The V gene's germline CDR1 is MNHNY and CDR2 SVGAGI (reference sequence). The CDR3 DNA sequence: TGTGCCAGCAGTCGACGCTTACAGGGTGAGCGTTCGTCTGGCTACACCTTC. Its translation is CASSRRLQGERSSGYTF.

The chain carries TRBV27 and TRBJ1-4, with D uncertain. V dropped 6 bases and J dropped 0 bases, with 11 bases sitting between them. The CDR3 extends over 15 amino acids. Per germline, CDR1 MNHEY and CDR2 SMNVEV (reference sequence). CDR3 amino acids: CASRPPGATNEKLFF. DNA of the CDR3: TGTGCCAGCAGACCCCCGGGTGCAACTAATGAAAAACTGTTTTTT. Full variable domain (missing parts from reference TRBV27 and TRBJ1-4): EAQVTQNPRYLITVTGKKLTVTCSQNMNHEYMSWYRQDPGLGLRQIYYSMNVEVTDKGDVPEGYKVSRKEKRNFPLILESPSPNQTSLYFCASRPPGATNEKLFFGSGTQLSVL.

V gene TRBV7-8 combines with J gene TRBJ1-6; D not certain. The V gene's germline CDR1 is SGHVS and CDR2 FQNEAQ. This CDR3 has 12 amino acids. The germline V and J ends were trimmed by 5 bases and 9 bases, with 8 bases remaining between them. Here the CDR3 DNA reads TGTGCCAGCAGCCAACGGGTTTCACCCCTCCACTTT. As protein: CASSQRVSPLHF. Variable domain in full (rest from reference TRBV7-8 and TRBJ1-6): GAGVSQSPRYKVAKRGQDVALRCDPISGHVSLFWYQQALGQGPEFLTYFQNEAQLDKSGLPSDRFFAERPEGSVSTLKIQRTQQEDSAVYLCASSQRVSPLHFGNGTRLTVT.

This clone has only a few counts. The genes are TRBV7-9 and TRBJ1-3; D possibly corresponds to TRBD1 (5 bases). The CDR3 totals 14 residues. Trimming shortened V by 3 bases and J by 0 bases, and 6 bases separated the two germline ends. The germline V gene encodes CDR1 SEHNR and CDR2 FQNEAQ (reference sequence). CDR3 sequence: CASSLTVSGNTIYF. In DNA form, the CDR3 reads TGTGCCAGCAGCTTGACAGTCTCTGGAAACACCATATATTTT.

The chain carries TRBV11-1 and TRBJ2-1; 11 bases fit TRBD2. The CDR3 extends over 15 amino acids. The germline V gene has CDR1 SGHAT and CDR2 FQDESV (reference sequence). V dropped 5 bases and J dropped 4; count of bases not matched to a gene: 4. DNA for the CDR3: TGTGCCAGCAGCGCATCTAGCGGGGGGTACAATGAGCAGTTCTTC. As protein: CASSASSGGYNEQFF.

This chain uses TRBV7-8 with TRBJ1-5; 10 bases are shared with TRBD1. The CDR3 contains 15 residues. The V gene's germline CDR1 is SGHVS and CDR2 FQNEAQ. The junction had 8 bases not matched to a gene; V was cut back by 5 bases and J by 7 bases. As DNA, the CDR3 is TGTGCCAGCAGCCCCGGGACAGGGGTAGGGCAGCCCCAGCATTTT. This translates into CASSPGTGVGQPQHF. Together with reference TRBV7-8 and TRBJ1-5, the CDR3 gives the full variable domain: GAGVSQSPRYKVAKRGQDVALRCDPISGHVSLFWYQQALGQGPEFLTYFQNEAQLDKSGLPSDRFFAERPEGSVSTLKIQRTQQEDSAVYLCASSPGTGVGQPQHFGDGTRLSIL.

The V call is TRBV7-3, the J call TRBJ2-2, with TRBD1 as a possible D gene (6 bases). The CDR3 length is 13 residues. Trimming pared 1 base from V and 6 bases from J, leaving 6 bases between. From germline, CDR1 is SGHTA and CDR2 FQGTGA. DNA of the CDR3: TGTGCCAGCAGCTTAAACAGGGCCGGGGAGCTGTTTTTT. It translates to CASSLNRAGELFF.

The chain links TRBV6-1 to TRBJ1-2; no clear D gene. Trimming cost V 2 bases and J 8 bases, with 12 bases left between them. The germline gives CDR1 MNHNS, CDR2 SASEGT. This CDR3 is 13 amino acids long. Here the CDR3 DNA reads TGTGCCAGCAGTGAATTCCCCTCAGTGGGCTACACCTTC. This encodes CASSEFPSVGYTF.

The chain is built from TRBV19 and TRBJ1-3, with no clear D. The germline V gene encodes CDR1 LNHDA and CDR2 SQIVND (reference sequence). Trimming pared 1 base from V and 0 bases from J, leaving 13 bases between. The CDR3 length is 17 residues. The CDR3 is CASSIGGRAVSGNTIYF. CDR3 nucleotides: TGTGCCAGTAGTATAGGAGGGAGGGCCGTCTCTGGAAACACCATATATTTT.

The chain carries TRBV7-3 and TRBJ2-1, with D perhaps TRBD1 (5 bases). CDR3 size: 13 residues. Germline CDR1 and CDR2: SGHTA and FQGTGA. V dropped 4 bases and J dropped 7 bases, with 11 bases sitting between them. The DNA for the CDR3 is TGTGCCAGCAGCTCTCAGGGTTGGAATGAGCAGTTCTTC. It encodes CASSSQGWNEQFF.

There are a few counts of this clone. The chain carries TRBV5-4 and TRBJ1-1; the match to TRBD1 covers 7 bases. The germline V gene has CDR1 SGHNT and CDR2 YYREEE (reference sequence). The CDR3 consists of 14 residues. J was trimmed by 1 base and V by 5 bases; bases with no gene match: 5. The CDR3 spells CASRREGANTEAFF. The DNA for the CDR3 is TGTGCCAGCAGGCGTGAGGGGGCGAACACTGAAGCTTTCTTT.

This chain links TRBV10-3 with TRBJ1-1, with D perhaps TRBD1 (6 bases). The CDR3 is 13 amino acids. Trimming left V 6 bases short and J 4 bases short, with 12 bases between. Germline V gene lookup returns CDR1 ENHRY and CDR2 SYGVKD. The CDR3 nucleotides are TGTGCCATCAGGGACTCGACAGGCACTGAAGCTTTCTTT. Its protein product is CAIRDSTGTEAFF.

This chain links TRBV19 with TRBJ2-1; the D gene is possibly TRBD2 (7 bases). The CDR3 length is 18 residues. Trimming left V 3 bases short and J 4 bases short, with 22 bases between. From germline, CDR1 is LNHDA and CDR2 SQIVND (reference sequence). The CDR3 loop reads CASSMGGAWGARYNEQFF. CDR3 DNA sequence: TGTGCCAGTAGTATGGGGGGGGCGTGGGGAGCCAGATACAATGAGCAGTTCTTC.

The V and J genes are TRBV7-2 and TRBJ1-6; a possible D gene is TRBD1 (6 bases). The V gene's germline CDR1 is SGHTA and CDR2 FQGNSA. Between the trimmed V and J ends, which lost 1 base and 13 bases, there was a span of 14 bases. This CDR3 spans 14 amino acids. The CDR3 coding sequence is TGTGCCAGCAGCTTAGAGGGGGTCATTTCCCCCCTCCACTTT. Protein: CASSLEGVISPLHF.